The 21 T cell receptor beta chains listed next were all sequenced from one sample in a study of shared clonotypes between healthy human individuals. Only in-frame clones appear in the TCRdb table, and some are missing; sequencing was by immunoSEQ multiplex PCR. The table lists about 1.1 million clones, 75% to 85% of them singletons. The specimen was memory CD4+ T cells from PBMCs. Subset in this sample: CD45RA-negative fraction. All receptors derive from a man younger than 35 in good health. Some clones in this sample may be carry-over from other donors' samples.

Concerning this clone: Other nucleotide sequences in the sample specify the same CDR3. The chain combines TRBV30 with TRBJ2-7; D is unresolved. The V gene lost 2 bases and the J gene lost 1 base, with 3 bases spanning the gap. Germline CDR1 GTSNPN, CDR2 SVGIG (reference sequence). This CDR3 region has 11 residues. The chain's CDR3 is CAWSLSYEQYF. Written as DNA, the CDR3 is TGTGCCTGGAGTCTTTCCTACGAGCAGTACTTC.

The chain combines TRBV29-1 with TRBJ2-1; D not certain. Germline assignment: CDR1 SQVTM and CDR2 ANQGSEA. The CDR3 sequence is 12 residues long. V lost 0 bases and J lost 5, with 5 bases in between. As DNA, the CDR3 is TGCAGCGTTGAAGATCGTGACAATGAGCAGTTCTTC. Its translation: CSVEDRDNEQFF.

As regards this clone: The sample holds other DNA sequences that translate to the same CDR3. The chain employs TRBV15 and TRBJ2-7, with D possibly TRBD2 on 5 matching bases. V lost 0 bases, J lost 2 bases, and 11 bases lay in between. The CDR3 runs 15 residues. Germline assignment: CDR1 LNHNV and CDR2 YYDKDF (reference sequence). The CDR3 nucleotides are TGTGCCACCAGCAGAGATCGTACTAGGACCTACGAGCAGTACTTC. Encoded protein: CATSRDRTRTYEQYF.

For this clone: Other DNA variants within this sample encode the same CDR3. The J gene is TRBJ2-5, the V gene TRBV7-2, with D possibly TRBD1 on 6 matching bases. Germline-derived CDR1 and CDR2 are SGHTA and FQGNSA. The CDR3 contains 13 residues. Trimming removed 4 bases from V and 2 bases from J, with 8 bases in between. This chain's CDR3 is CASSSDRQETQYF. The CDR3 DNA is TGTGCCAGCAGCTCGGACAGACAAGAGACCCAGTACTTC.

The V gene is TRBV5-1, the J gene TRBJ1-1, with a tentative D call TRBD1 (6 bases). With 0 bases removed from V and 5 bases from J, the gap between germline ends came to 11 bases. Germline CDR1 reads SGHRS; CDR2 reads YFSETQ. This CDR3 contains 14 residues. The CDR3 is CASSLGGGVTEAFF. DNA of the CDR3: TGCGCCAGCAGCTTGGGCGGGGGCGTAACTGAAGCTTTCTTT.

This chain joins TRBV27 and TRBJ1-5; D remains unclear. This CDR3 has 15 amino acids. Trimming removed 0 bases from V and 8 bases from J, with 14 bases in between. Germline CDR1 and CDR2: MNHEY and SMNVEV (reference sequence). The chain's CDR3 is CASSLSGSPEEPQHF. In nucleotides, the CDR3 is TGTGCCAGCAGTTTATCGGGGTCCCCCGAGGAGCCCCAGCATTTT.

The J gene is TRBJ2-5, the V gene TRBV25-1, with D possibly TRBD2 on 6 matching bases. The CDR3 length is 15 residues. CDR1 and CDR2 from the germline V gene are MGHDK and SYGVNS. Between the trimmed V and J ends, which lost 1 base and 5 bases, there was a span of 14 bases. The CDR3 loop is CASSEWGVSRETQYF. CDR3 nucleotides: TGTGCCAGCAGTGAATGGGGGGTTAGTAGGGAGACCCAGTACTTC.

This sequence joins TRBV11-2 and TRBJ1-1; 8 positions agree with TRBD1. The CDR3 covers 15 residues. The J segment lost 7 bases and the V segment lost 5 bases, leaving 12 bases of the junction unmatched. The germline V gene encodes CDR1 SGHAT and CDR2 FQNNGV. CDR3 in amino acids: CASSTYLGQAIEAFF. The DNA of the CDR3 is TGTGCCAGCAGCACTTACCTGGGACAGGCCATTGAAGCTTTCTTT.

This rearrangement joins TRBV5-4 to TRBJ2-2, with D maybe TRBD2 (5 bases). The CDR3 contains 16 residues. Germline loops: CDR1 SGHNT, CDR2 YYREEE (reference sequence). V was pared by 4 bases and J by 6 bases, with 19 bases between. CDR3 amino acids: CASSLRTGTSAGELFF. The CDR3 nucleotides are TGTGCCAGCAGCCTCAGGACGGGAACAAGTGCCGGGGAGCTGTTTTTT.

This chain joins TRBV6-1 and TRBJ1-2; the D gene is possibly TRBD1 (5 bases). The CDR3 totals 16 residues. The V and J ends lost 2 bases and 1 base respectively, with 14 bases between them. Germline CDR1 is MNHNS and CDR2 is SASEGT. CDR3 sequence reads: CASSEPPGWVNYGYTF. For the CDR3, the DNA is TGTGCCAGCAGTGAACCCCCAGGGTGGGTTAACTATGGCTACACCTTC.

V is TRBV9 and J is TRBJ1-2, with D maybe TRBD1 (5 bases). From germline, CDR1 is SGDLS and CDR2 YYNGEE. Trimming took off 0 bases at V and 8 bases at J, with 11 bases between the two ends. The CDR3 extends over 13 amino acids. The CDR3 is CASSVESGRGYTF. In nucleotides, the CDR3 is TGTGCCAGCAGCGTAGAGTCAGGGAGGGGCTACACCTTC.

The chain links TRBV5-4 to TRBJ2-7; tentative D call: TRBD1 (6 bases). The ends were cut back, 3 bases at V and 1 base at J, with 17 bases in the middle. Germline loops: CDR1 SGHNT, CDR2 YYREEE (reference sequence). The CDR3 length is 16 residues. The CDR3 region has the DNA TGTGCCAGCAGCTCTCCCAGGGGCGCTGAATCCTACGAGCAGTACTTC. It translates to CASSSPRGAESYEQYF.

The rearrangement links TRBV28 to TRBJ2-7, with 8 bases identical to TRBD2. The V gene end was trimmed by 8 bases and the J gene end by 3 bases; junction bases not matched to a gene: 12. The CDR3 is 15 residues long. Looked up from germline, CDR1 is MDHEN and CDR2 is SYDVKM. The CDR3 nucleotides read TGTGCCAGCGGAACATCCCGGGCGGGAGGCTACGAGCAGTACTTC. This gives the protein CASGTSRAGGYEQYF.

This clone came up a few times. The chain uses TRBV11-2 and TRBJ1-5; the D gene is possibly TRBD1 (5 bases). This CDR3 is built from 12 residues. Germline V gene data show CDR1 as SGHAT and CDR2 as FQNNGV. Trimming shortened V by 5 bases and J by 4 bases, and 6 bases separated the two germline ends. CDR3 residues: CASSAGNQPQHF. CDR3 coding DNA: TGTGCCAGCAGCGCAGGGAATCAGCCCCAGCATTTT.

The chain has TRBV28 and TRBJ1-5, with 8 bases identical to TRBD1. This CDR3 has 12 residues. Germline V CDR1 and CDR2: MDHEN, SYDVKM. Germline trimming cut 10 bases from V and 7 bases from J; bases unmatched to any gene: 6. The DNA of the CDR3 is TGTGCCACCGTGACAGGGGCGCAGCCCCAGCATTTT. Its protein is CATVTGAQPQHF.

J is TRBJ2-3 and V is TRBV29-1; TRBD2 matches at 13 bases. Germline V gene lookup returns CDR1 SQVTM and CDR2 ANQGSEA. CDR3 length: 15 amino acids. J lost 4 bases, V lost 6 bases, and 7 bases had no gene match. This CDR3 reads CSVRGLAGAPDTQYF. CDR3 bases: TGCAGCGTCCGAGGACTAGCGGGAGCCCCAGATACGCAGTATTTT.

This chain joins TRBV30 and TRBJ2-3; 8 nucleotides line up with TRBD2. Germline CDR1 GTSNPN, CDR2 SVGIG (reference sequence). V shed 4 bases, J shed 0 bases, and the junction held 3 bases outside the gene matches. The CDR3 is made up of 14 amino acids. In DNA, the CDR3 is TGTGCCTGGAATAGCGGGACTAGCACAGATACGCAGTATTTT. Encoded protein: CAWNSGTSTDTQYF.

The chain joins TRBV5-1 to TRBJ2-7; the D call may be TRBD1 or TRBD2 (6 bases each). Germline CDR1 reads SGHRS; CDR2 reads YFSETQ. This CDR3 is built from 14 residues. V was shortened by 2 bases and J by 3 bases, with 12 bases between the two germline ends. The CDR3 bases are TGCGCCAGCAGCTTTTTGGGGGGCGACTACGAGCAGTACTTC. It codes for CASSFLGGDYEQYF.

The J gene is TRBJ2-5, the V gene TRBV7-2; 8 bases are a match to TRBD1. V shed 2 bases, J shed 7 bases, and the junction held 6 bases outside the gene matches. CDR1 and CDR2 from the germline V gene are SGHTA and FQGNSA. The CDR3 extends over 14 amino acids. The CDR3 bases are TGTGCCAGCAGCTTAATGGGACAGGACCTGACCCAGTACTTC. Translating gives CASSLMGQDLTQYF.

The CDR3 sequence is CASSSTGANEKLFF. CDR3 DNA: TGTGCCAGCAGCTCAACAGGGGCTAATGAAAAACTGTTTTTT. The chain has TRBV5-4 and TRBJ1-4; 7 bases fit TRBD1. V shed 3 bases, J shed 3 bases, and the junction held 2 bases outside the gene matches. Looked up from germline, CDR1 is SGHNT and CDR2 is YYREEE (reference sequence). CDR3 length equals 14 residues.

The chain carries TRBV7-2 and TRBJ1-2; TRBD1 aligns across 8 bases. The CDR3 spans 13 residues. J gave up 2 bases and V 6 bases, and 2 bases lay outside the gene matches. Germline loops: CDR1 SGHTA, CDR2 FQGNSA. The CDR3 region has the DNA TGTGCCAGCAGGGCAGGGGGCAACTATGGCTACACCTTC. It is translated as CASRAGGNYGYTF.